The 6 T cell receptor beta chains below come from one sample, sequenced in a study of shared clonotypes between healthy human individuals. TCRdb's copy holds only in-frame clones and misses some; the assay was immunoSEQ multiplex PCR. This sample has 300,000 or so clones, with roughly 70% found just once. Source material: memory CD4+ T cells sorted from blood. The sample's subset: CD45RA-negative fraction. Receptor source: a man in his thirties or forties in good health.

The V gene is TRBV9, the J gene TRBJ2-2; TRBD1 aligns across 8 bases. The CDR3 is 15 residues long. The germline V gene has CDR1 SGDLS and CDR2 YYNGEE. The junction had 6 bases not matched to a gene; V was cut back by 3 bases and J by 5 bases. CDR3 protein: CASSETGQDTGELFF. CDR3 sequence (DNA): TGTGCCAGCAGCGAGACGGGACAGGATACCGGGGAGCTGTTTTTT.

Worth noting for this clone: The junction does not match germline at one end; this may be a read error. Other nucleotide sequences in the sample specify the same CDR3. The chain links TRBV25-1 to TRBJ2-6; D possibly corresponds to TRBD1 (5 bases). The germline V gene encodes CDR1 MGHDK and CDR2 SYGVNS. The CDR3 has 13 amino acids. The CDR3 reads CASSADGANVLTF. CDR3 sequence (DNA): TGTGCCAGCAGCGCCGATGGGGCCAACGTCCTGACCTTC.

This clone was observed once. The genes are TRBV4-1 and TRBJ1-4; D is possibly TRBD1 (6 bases). Per germline, CDR1 MGHRA and CDR2 YSYEKL. The V gene lost 1 base and the J gene lost 8 bases, with 14 bases spanning the gap. The CDR3 covers 15 residues. CDR3 protein: CASSQGTGRWEKLFF. In DNA form, the CDR3 reads TGCGCCAGCAGCCAAGGAACAGGGAGGTGGGAAAAACTGTTTTTT.

The chain couples TRBV28 to TRBJ1-5, with 7 bases aligning to TRBD1. Per germline, CDR1 MDHEN and CDR2 SYDVKM. The J segment lost 9 bases and the V segment lost 7 bases, leaving 12 bases of the junction unmatched. This CDR3 has 14 residues. The DNA of the CDR3 is TGTGCCAGCAATATAGACAGGGTTATTCCGCCCCAGCATTTT. Its protein product is CASNIDRVIPPQHF.

The genes are TRBV5-6 and TRBJ2-3, with 11 bases identical to TRBD2. The CDR3 extends over 15 amino acids. Trimming took 4 bases from V and 4 from J; bases not matched to a gene: 5. The germline V gene encodes CDR1 SGHDT and CDR2 YYEEEE. Written as DNA, the CDR3 is TGTGCCAGCAGCGGGGGACTAGCGGCCTCAGATACGCAGTATTTT. Translated, it gives CASSGGLAASDTQYF.

The CDR3 protein is CASSYRGPDEKLFF. CDR3 coding DNA: TGTGCCAGCAGTTACAGGGGGCCGGATGAAAAACTGTTTTTT. The chain links TRBV6-5 to TRBJ1-4; TRBD1 agrees at 7 bases. The CDR3 covers 14 residues. Germline CDR1 reads MNHEY; CDR2 reads SVGAGI. The ends lost 2 bases at V and 6 bases at J; junction bases unmatched: 3.